This note documents a single TCR beta chain sequence. The antigen is not known. The data originate from a study of cytomegalovirus exposure and HLA in healthy donors. The junction had 9 bases not matched to a gene; V was cut back by 5 bases and J by 7 bases. CDR1 MNHEY and CDR2 SMNVEV come from the germline V gene (reference sequence). This CDR3 is built from 15 residues. Amplification used 60 Vbeta primers and 13 Jbeta primers. Here immunoSEQ multiplex PCR was the method, and the copy in TCRdb shows in-frame clones only, minus some. The sample holds under 150,000 clones, roughly two thirds seen once. Overall study findings and caveats: Previous analysis showed most TCR beta V segments were productive about 87% or about 30% of the time. Prediction of most subjects' HLA-A and HLA-B alleles by TCR beta sequences was reportedly accurate.

The gene calls are TRBV27 and TRBJ2-1; 9 bases are a match to TRBD1. Input material: PBMCs. This clonotype was obtained from a man aged 25 to 40 in good health and CMV-seropositive. CDR3 residues: CASSTWTGVRNEQFF. The CDR3 DNA reads as TGTGCCAGCAGTACGTGGACAGGGGTGAGGAATGAGCAGTTCTTC.